What follows is one T cell receptor (beta chain) and its context. The antigen remains undetermined. From RNA transcripts, TCR beta CDR3 regions were amplified. HTBI primers were the set used in a first-round RT-PCR of the TCR CDR3. TCRdb itself ran the multiplex PCR reads through MiXCR, one entry per CDR3 protein. The sample has around 450,000 distinct CDR3 sequences; approximately 14% are singletons. The data stem from a study of T cells in Graves' hyperthyroidism and ophthalmopathy. Points from the study as a whole: The majority of expanded thyroid clonotypes above 0.001 also appeared in blood. In the analysis, a 13 V-J model separated ophthalmopathy from stable hyperthyroidism.

Germline V gene data show CDR1 as MGHRA and CDR2 as YSYEKL. V shed 4 bases and J shed 10 bases, with 14 bases lying between them. The CDR3 has 14 amino acids. What was sequenced was blood. The V gene is TRBV4-1, the J gene TRBJ1-6; D is unclear. The sequence was collected from a woman aged 18-29 years with Graves' hyperthyroidism. This CDR3 is CASSPSGQGSPLHF. The CDR3 nucleotides are TGCGCCAGCAGCCCCAGTGGTCAAGGATCACCCCTCCACTTT.